This TCR beta chain was recovered during a study of CD8 T cells in Susac syndrome. Sequencing of TCR beta, carried out with a high-throughput approach, was applied to CD8+ and CD4+ T cells from the blood. Both CD4+ and CD8+ T cells were negatively isolated, and TEMRA cells underwent FACS enrichment. With random hexamers, roughly 0.45 to 1 ug RNA was reverse transcribed. The amplification used immunoSEQ multiplex PCR on TCR beta CDR3; it spanned 54 Vbeta and 13 Jbeta. TCRdb reanalysed the immunoSEQ multiplex PCR reads using MiXCR and keeps one entry per CDR3 protein. The table lists roughly 180,000 distinct CDR3 sequences, about 95% of them singletons. This TCR was recovered from a human donor in good health. The sample was CD4+ T cells from PBMCs.

The CDR3 protein is CAWKEGAYGYTF. CDR3 sequence (DNA): TGTGCCTGGAAGGAGGGGGCTTATGGCTACACCTTC. The chain combines TRBV30 with TRBJ1-2; 7 bases align to TRBD1. The CDR3 is made up of 12 amino acids. Germline V gene sequence: CDR1 GTSNPN, CDR2 SVGIG (reference sequence). V lost 4 bases, J lost 5 bases, and 4 bases stayed unmatched.